Sequencing of this T cell receptor (beta chain) was carried out in a study of control samples from healthy donors and cancer patients. Generated by immunoSEQ multiplex PCR, the TCRdb table keeps only in-frame clones and is missing some. The repertoire holds nearly 200,000 clones, with approximately 91% as singletons. Germline V gives CDR1 SNHLY, CDR2 FYNNEI. The V and J ends lost 2 bases and 6 bases respectively, with 10 bases between them. This CDR3 is built from 14 residues. This rearrangement joins TRBV2 to TRBJ2-2, with unresolved D. This TCR came from a young man in good health. The sequencing input was blood. The CDR3 DNA reads as TGTGCCAGCAGTGAATTGGGTCGGGCCGGGGAGCTGTTTTTT. Its translation is CASSELGRAGELFF.